The 20 T cell receptor beta chains reported below all come from one sample, sequenced in a study of T cell responses to AZD1222 COVID-19 vaccine. The table came from immunoSEQ multiplex PCR; TCRdb's copy has only in-frame clones and leaves some out. This table has 100,000 to 150,000 clones, 80% to 90% appearing once. Source: peripheral blood, taken on day 0 of MenACWY control vaccination. These receptors originate from an adult in good health.

The rearrangement joins TRBV5-1 to TRBJ1-1; 7 positions match TRBD1. J lost 5 bases, V lost 3 bases, and 4 bases had no gene match. The V gene's germline CDR1 is SGHRS and CDR2 YFSETQ. The CDR3 totals 13 residues. CDR3 in amino acids: CASSSGQRTEAFF. The CDR3, as DNA: TGCGCCAGCAGCTCGGGACAGCGGACTGAAGCTTTCTTT.

This chain connects TRBV2 to TRBJ1-1, with D maybe TRBD1 (6 bases). Trimming left V 4 bases short and J 0 bases short, with 9 bases between. This CDR3 spans 14 amino acids. Germline V gives CDR1 SNHLY, CDR2 FYNNEI. In DNA, the CDR3 is TGTGCCAGCAGTGGGGGGGCTTTGAACACTGAAGCTTTCTTT. Translating it yields CASSGGALNTEAFF. Variable domain in full (rest from reference TRBV2 and TRBJ1-1): EPEVTQTPSHQVTQMGQEVILRCVPISNHLYFYWYRQILGQKVEFLVSFYNNEISEKSEIFDDQFSVERPDGSNFTLKIRSTKLEDSAMYFCASSGGALNTEAFFGQGTRLTVV.

The V gene is TRBV19, the J gene TRBJ2-5; 11 positions agree with TRBD2. CDR3 length equals 19 residues. Germline V gene sequence: CDR1 LNHDA, CDR2 SQIVND (reference sequence). V shed 0 bases, J shed 4 bases, and the junction held 13 bases outside the gene matches. CDR3 region: CASSIDLPNSGRVSETQYF. CDR3 in DNA: TGTGCCAGTAGTATAGATCTCCCCAATAGCGGGAGGGTGTCAGAGACCCAGTACTTC.

V is TRBV7-3 and J is TRBJ2-1; tentative D call: TRBD2 (5 bases). The CDR3 is 15 amino acids. V lost 6 bases and J lost 0, with 12 bases in between. Germline assignment: CDR1 SGHTA and CDR2 FQGTGA. This chain's CDR3 is CASSNTSLSYNEQFF. CDR3 DNA: TGTGCCAGCAGTAACACTAGTCTCTCCTACAATGAGCAGTTCTTC.

This clone has just one count. CDR3 in DNA: TGTGCCAGCAGCCCGTCACTAGCCAACACCGGGGAGCTGTTTTTT. It encodes CASSPSLANTGELFF. The chain joins TRBV3-1 (or the pseudogene TRBV3-2) to TRBJ2-2; D perhaps matches TRBD2 (6 bases). The CDR3 has 15 residues. The V gene's germline CDR1 is LGHDT and CDR2 YNNKEL (reference sequence). Trimming removed 4 bases from V and 2 bases from J, with 11 bases in between.

This clone was seen once. Compared with germline, one end of the junction differs, possibly owing to a read error. V usage is TRBV2 and J usage is TRBJ1-2; TRBD1 matches at 9 bases. The CDR3 spans 13 residues. Germline V gene sequence: CDR1 SNHLY, CDR2 FYNNEI. In nucleotides, the CDR3 is TGCGGGACAGGGTTGGAATCGGACTATGGCTACACCTTC. Protein: CGTGLESDYGYTF.

This clone occurred once. The rearrangement uses TRBV27 and TRBJ2-5, with D hard to call. The CDR3 is made up of 13 amino acids. Trimming cost V 5 bases and J 0 bases, with 7 bases left between them. Germline V lookup: CDR1 MNHEY, CDR2 SMNVEV (reference sequence). CDR3 residues: CASSPRHQETQYF. The CDR3 DNA reads as TGTGCCAGCAGTCCGCGACACCAAGAGACCCAGTACTTC.

The rearrangement joins TRBV20-1 to TRBJ2-1; TRBD2 is a possible D gene (6 bases). The V end was cut by 3 bases, the J end by 6 bases, with 18 bases between. Per germline, CDR1 DFQATT and CDR2 SNEGSKA (reference sequence). The CDR3 is 15 residues long. The chain's CDR3 is CSASLRRASVNEQFF. DNA for the CDR3: TGCAGTGCTAGTCTGAGGAGGGCCTCGGTCAATGAGCAGTTCTTC.

This clone was observed a single time. The rearrangement joins TRBV19 to TRBJ2-5; 7 bases are shared with TRBD1. V lost 9 bases and J lost 3; bases outside the gene matches: 13. Germline CDR1 is LNHDA and CDR2 is SQIVND (reference sequence). The length of the CDR3 is 15 residues. In DNA form, the CDR3 reads TGTGCCAGCGCCCTTACGGGGACAGCCAAAGAGACCCAGTACTTC. Amino acids: CASALTGTAKETQYF.

In this sample, this clone turned up a few times. J is TRBJ1-4 and V is TRBV6-5, with D perhaps matching TRBD1 (5 bases). This CDR3 is 14 amino acids long. Germline V gives CDR1 MNHEY, CDR2 SVGAGI. V lost 6 bases to trimming and J lost 4 bases, with 12 bases between them. The CDR3 DNA follows: TGTGCCAGCAGATTGGGGGGAGGTAATGAAAAACTGTTTTTT. This translates into CASRLGGGNEKLFF.

The CDR3 here is CASTITGFGEKLFF. The CDR3 coding sequence is TGTGCCAGCACCATAACAGGGTTTGGTGAAAAACTGTTTTTT. The chain links TRBV6-5 to TRBJ1-4; the D gene is possibly TRBD1 (6 bases). The CDR3 loop spans 14 amino acids. Germline V gene sequence: CDR1 MNHEY, CDR2 SVGAGI. V lost 7 bases, J lost 7 bases, and 16 bases lay in between.

The chain links TRBV27 to TRBJ1-1; D is possibly TRBD1 (6 bases). Trimming removed 3 bases at V and 7 bases at J, with 18 bases between. The CDR3 sequence is 15 residues long. Germline assignment: CDR1 MNHEY and CDR2 SMNVEV (reference sequence). The CDR3 spells CASSFWGGRGNEAFF. CDR3 sequence (DNA): TGTGCCAGCAGTTTTTGGGGGGGCAGGGGAAATGAAGCTTTCTTT.

The V and J genes are TRBV24-1 and TRBJ2-2, with 9 positions matching TRBD1. The length of the CDR3 is 15 residues. Germline V gene data show CDR1 as KGHDR and CDR2 as SFDVKD. Trimming removed 3 bases from V and 2 bases from J; junction bases left unmatched: 0. CDR3 sequence reads: CATSDTGGNTGELFF. Written as DNA, the CDR3 is TGTGCCACCAGTGATACAGGGGGCAACACCGGGGAGCTGTTTTTT.

This clone was counted a few times. The rearrangement uses TRBV9 and TRBJ1-1, with D unclear. Looked up from germline, CDR1 is SGDLS and CDR2 is YYNGEE. This CDR3 region has 13 residues. V dropped 5 bases and J dropped 5 bases, with 13 bases sitting between them. CDR3 sequence (DNA): TGTGCCAGCAGTACAGAAGGGAGGACTGAAGCTTTCTTT. This gives the protein CASSTEGRTEAFF. Based on the CDR3 plus reference TRBV9 and TRBJ1-1, the full variable domain is DSGVTQTPKHLITATGQRVTLRCSPRSGDLSVYWYQQSLDQGLQFLIQYYNGEERAKGNILERFSAQQFPDLHSELNLSSLELGDSALYFCASSTEGRTEAFFGQGTRLTVV.

In nucleotides, the CDR3 is TGTGCCAGCAGCATCTCGGGACTAGCGTTCTACAATGAGCAGTTCTTC. Its protein product is CASSISGLAFYNEQFF. The rearrangement links TRBV13 to TRBJ2-1; 10 bases match TRBD2. V trimming: 5 bases; J trimming: 3 bases; junction bases outside the gene matches: 7. Germline CDR1 and CDR2: PRHDT and FYEKMQ (reference sequence). This CDR3 is built from 16 residues.

V usage is TRBV20-1 and J usage is TRBJ1-6; no firm D call. Deletions cut 3 bases from V and 15 bases from J, with 15 bases between. Germline-derived CDR1 and CDR2 are DFQATT and SNEGSKA (reference sequence). CDR3 length: 12 residues. CDR3 in amino acids: CSASQDGNILHF. CDR3 in DNA: TGCAGTGCTAGTCAAGACGGAAACATCCTCCACTTT.

The genes are TRBV11-3 and TRBJ2-2; no reliable D call. CDR3 length: 14 amino acids. Germline V lookup: CDR1 SGHNT, CDR2 YENEEA. Trimming took 5 bases from V and 1 from J, leaving 8 bases between them. The CDR3 spells CASSPQWNTGELFF. The CDR3 nucleotides are TGTGCCAGCAGCCCGCAATGGAACACCGGGGAGCTGTTTTTT.

This chain joins TRBV7-2 and TRBJ2-1, with 9 bases fitting TRBD2. The CDR3 is made up of 14 amino acids. Per germline, CDR1 SGHTA and CDR2 FQGNSA. Losses at the gene ends were 1 base for V and 5 bases for J; bases not matched to a gene: 0. CDR3 amino acids: CASSLGLADNEQFF. The CDR3 DNA follows: TGTGCCAGCAGCTTAGGACTAGCGGACAATGAGCAGTTCTTC.

The gene calls are TRBV7-8 and TRBJ2-2; D may be TRBD1 or TRBD2 (5 bases each). The germline gives CDR1 SGHVS, CDR2 FQNEAQ. The CDR3 length is 16 residues. Trimming took off 3 bases at V and 1 base at J, with 12 bases between the two ends. CDR3 loop: CASSFGARLNTGELFF. In nucleotides, the CDR3 is TGTGCCAGCAGCTTCGGGGCGAGGTTGAACACCGGGGAGCTGTTTTTT.

J is TRBJ2-5 and V is TRBV6-5; D is unresolved. The CDR3 has 13 amino acids. Germline V gene lookup returns CDR1 MNHEY and CDR2 SVGAGI. V lost 6 bases to trimming and J lost 0 bases, with 8 bases between them. CDR3: CASRGFYQETQYF. In DNA form, the CDR3 reads TGTGCCAGCAGGGGGTTTTACCAAGAGACCCAGTACTTC.